Below, 21 T cell receptor beta chains from the same sample are listed, as sequenced in a study of blood T cell repertoires in COVID-19. Here immunoSEQ multiplex PCR was the method, and the copy in TCRdb shows in-frame clones only, minus some. The profile covers 110,000 to 150,000 clones, with 85% to 90% appearing a single time and about 3.2% taken by the ten largest. Sequencing was performed on peripheral blood. The receptors originated from a man aged 55 to 70 with active or convalescent COVID-19.

This clone was found once. J is TRBJ2-2 and V is TRBV3-1 (or the pseudogene TRBV3-2), with no clear D. Germline V gives CDR1 LGHDT, CDR2 YNNKEL (reference sequence). This CDR3 is 13 amino acids long. Trimming took off 4 bases at V and 2 bases at J, with 5 bases between the two ends. CDR3 coding DNA: TGTGCCAGCAGCCCTTTAAACACCGGGGAGCTGTTTTTT. It specifies CASSPLNTGELFF.

In its sample, this clone was seen a few times. V usage is TRBV5-1 and J usage is TRBJ2-3, with D maybe TRBD2 (5 bases). The CDR3 is made up of 14 amino acids. The V gene lost 4 bases and the J gene lost 2 bases, with 11 bases spanning the gap. From germline, CDR1 is SGHRS and CDR2 YFSETQ. The CDR3: CASSVGLFTDTQYF. In DNA form, the CDR3 reads TGCGCCAGCAGCGTCGGACTTTTCACAGATACGCAGTATTTT.

The J gene is TRBJ2-7, the V gene TRBV19; possibly TRBD2 for D (7 bases). V dropped 2 bases and J dropped 1 base, with 27 bases sitting between them. The CDR3 has 20 amino acids. Germline V gives CDR1 LNHDA, CDR2 SQIVND (reference sequence). The CDR3 protein is CASSIFFRGAVGRTSYEQYF. DNA for the CDR3: TGTGCCAGTAGTATATTTTTCCGGGGGGCTGTCGGGAGGACTTCCTACGAGCAGTACTTC.

The chain uses TRBV18 and TRBJ1-4; D unclear. V was clipped by 1 base and J by 5 bases, with 14 bases between them. Germline V gene lookup returns CDR1 KGHSH and CDR2 LQKENI. There are 16 residues in the CDR3. The DNA for the CDR3 is TGTGCCAGCTCACCACAGCGGGCAGCACAAAATGAAAAACTGTTTTTT. Translation gives CASSPQRAAQNEKLFF.

V usage is TRBV7-2 and J usage is TRBJ2-7, with D possibly TRBD1 on 5 matching bases. The CDR3 sequence is 14 residues long. Trimming removed 3 bases from V and 6 bases from J, with 15 bases in between. Germline CDR1 and CDR2: SGHTA and FQGNSA. For the CDR3, the DNA is TGTGCCAGCAGCTTGGGTGGACATCCCCCCGAGCAGTACTTC. Translation gives CASSLGGHPPEQYF.

The J gene is TRBJ1-1, the V gene TRBV5-1; perhaps TRBD1 as D (5 bases). Germline lookup yields CDR1 SGHRS and CDR2 YFSETQ. V lost 7 bases to trimming and J lost 7 bases, with 17 bases between them. This CDR3 is 13 amino acids long. CDR3 in DNA: TGCGCCAGCTACGCGGCTCGGGGGAATGAAGCTTTCTTT. Its translation is CASYAARGNEAFF.

V is TRBV5-1 and J is TRBJ1-4; possible D gene TRBD1, 5 bases. Trimming took 1 base from V and 4 from J, leaving 11 bases between them. Per the germline V gene, CDR1 is SGHRS and CDR2 is YFSETQ. CDR3 size: 15 residues. Here the CDR3 reads CASSLLGQGNEKLFF. In nucleotides, the CDR3 is TGCGCCAGCAGCTTGTTGGGGCAGGGTAATGAAAAACTGTTTTTT.

This clone was detected a few times. The J gene is TRBJ1-4, the V gene TRBV15, with unresolved D. The CDR3 length is 15 residues. The germline gives CDR1 LNHNV, CDR2 YYDKDF (reference sequence). Trimming left V 0 bases short and J 4 bases short, with 9 bases between. In DNA form, the CDR3 reads TGTGCCACCAGCAGAGATGGGCGGGTTAATGAAAAACTGTTTTTT. Encoded protein: CATSRDGRVNEKLFF.

J is TRBJ2-7 and V is TRBV11-2; TRBD2 aligns across 13 bases. The CDR3 consists of 17 residues. Looked up from germline, CDR1 is SGHAT and CDR2 is FQNNGV. The V segment lost 5 bases and the J segment 0 bases; nucleotides outside the gene matches: 7. CDR3 sequence: CASSRGTSGAFSYEQYF. Here the CDR3 DNA reads TGTGCCAGCAGCCGAGGGACTAGCGGGGCATTCTCCTACGAGCAGTACTTC.

The chain employs TRBV4-1 and TRBJ2-5; 11 nucleotides line up with TRBD2. CDR3 length: 18 residues. Per germline, CDR1 MGHRA and CDR2 YSYEKL. V was pared by 4 bases and J by 3 bases, with 13 bases of the junction left unmatched. The CDR3 loop is CASSRGGPLGLAEETQYF. In DNA, the CDR3 is TGCGCCAGCAGCCGCGGGGGGCCTTTGGGACTAGCGGAAGAGACCCAGTACTTC.

The V call is TRBV18, the J call TRBJ1-1; the match to TRBD1 covers 7 bases. CDR3 length equals 16 residues. V shed 2 bases, J shed 0 bases, and the junction held 6 bases outside the gene matches. Germline loops: CDR1 KGHSH, CDR2 LQKENI. The CDR3 protein is CASSPRDSRLNTEAFF. DNA of the CDR3: TGTGCCAGCTCACCAAGGGACAGCCGCTTGAACACTGAAGCTTTCTTT.

The V and J genes are TRBV28 and TRBJ2-7, with a possible D match to TRBD2 (5 bases). This CDR3 is 13 amino acids long. Per germline, CDR1 MDHEN and CDR2 SYDVKM. V lost 7 bases and J lost 7, with 17 bases in between. The CDR3 bases are TGTGCCAGCATCGTCACAACCCCGGGGGAGCAGTACTTC. Protein: CASIVTTPGEQYF. The full variable domain, completed using reference TRBV28 and TRBJ2-7, is DVKVTQSSRYLVKRTGEKVFLECVQDMDHENMFWYRQDPGLGLRLIYFSYDVKMKEKGDIPEGYSVSREKKERFSLILESASTNQTSMYLCASIVTTPGEQYFGPGTRLTVT.

The DNA for the CDR3 is TGTGCCACTAGACCGGAGGACACTGAAGCTTTCTTT. This translates into CATRPEDTEAFF. The chain employs TRBV24-1 and TRBJ1-1; D is uncertain. The CDR3 is 12 amino acids. Germline CDR1 KGHDR, CDR2 SFDVKD. V lost 10 bases, J lost 3 bases, and 11 bases lay in between.

The genes are TRBV5-6 and TRBJ2-4, with D possibly matching TRBD2 (6 bases). Trimming took off 10 bases at V and 4 bases at J, with 30 bases between the two ends. Germline V gene sequence: CDR1 SGHDT, CDR2 YYEEEE. This CDR3 has 18 amino acids. As DNA, the CDR3 is TGTGCCCGCCCGTCGCAAGACAGACTAGTAGCCCCTAAAAACATTCAGTACTTC. Residues: CARPSQDRLVAPKNIQYF.

The V gene is TRBV5-5, the J gene TRBJ1-1; 7 nucleotides align to TRBD1. CDR1 is SGHKS, CDR2 YYEKEE, per germline (reference sequence). V shed 0 bases, J shed 1 base, and the junction held 6 bases outside the gene matches. The CDR3 is 16 residues long. In DNA form, the CDR3 reads TGTGCCAGCAGCTTGGGGCCCGGGACAGCGAACACTGAAGCTTTCTTT. This encodes CASSLGPGTANTEAFF. Full variable domain (rest looked up from reference TRBV5-5 and TRBJ1-1): DAGVTQSPTHLIKTRGQQVTLRCSPISGHKSVSWYQQVLGQGPQFIFQYYEKEERGRGNFPDRFSARQFPNYSSELNVNALLLGDSALYLCASSLGPGTANTEAFFGQGTRLTVV.

The genes are TRBV28 and TRBJ1-3, with 8 bases fitting TRBD1. The V and J ends lost 9 bases and 0 bases, in that order; junction bases with no gene match: 7. Germline CDR1 reads MDHEN; CDR2 reads SYDVKM. CDR3 length: 15 residues. The CDR3: CASWGQANSGNTIYF. The CDR3 DNA reads as TGTGCCAGTTGGGGACAGGCAAACTCTGGAAACACCATATATTTT.

V is TRBV30 and J is TRBJ2-4, with D possibly TRBD1 on 7 matching bases. CDR3 length: 12 residues. In germline, CDR1 is GTSNPN, CDR2 SVGIG (reference sequence). V was cut by 5 bases and J by 12 bases, with 17 bases left in between. CDR3 DNA: TGTGCCTGGGCAGCAGGGGGGACGGGTCAGTACTTC. It codes for CAWAAGGTGQYF.

The chain is built from TRBV6-2 or TRBV6-3 and TRBJ2-3, with 10 bases fitting TRBD2. From germline, CDR1 is MNHEY and CDR2 SVGEGT. J lost 6 bases, V lost 0 bases, and 12 bases had no gene match. CDR3 size: 18 residues. The chain's CDR3 is CASSYSRLAGERTDTQYF. The DNA for the CDR3 is TGTGCCAGCAGTTACTCGAGGCTAGCGGGAGAAAGAACGGATACGCAGTATTTT.

This sequence joins TRBV29-1 and TRBJ1-2, with D maybe TRBD1 (6 bases). The CDR3 has 13 residues. V gave up 2 bases and J gave up 8 bases, with 15 bases separating them. The germline V gene has CDR1 SQVTM and CDR2 ANQGSEA. CDR3 coding DNA: TGCAGCGTTGAACCGGCCGGGCAGGGGGGCTACACCTTC. It specifies CSVEPAGQGGYTF. Looking up the rest from reference TRBV29-1 and TRBJ1-2 gives the full variable domain: SAVISQKPSRDICQRGTSLTIQCQVDSQVTMMFWYRQQPGQSLTLIATANQGSEATYESGFVIDKFPISRPNLTFSTLTVSNMSPEDSSIYLCSVEPAGQGGYTFGSGTRLTVV.

The chain's CDR3 is CASSLFPRTGVNQPQHF. In DNA, the CDR3 is TGTGCCAGCAGTTTATTCCCCAGGACAGGGGTAAATCAGCCCCAGCATTTT. This rearrangement joins TRBV28 to TRBJ1-5, with 9 nucleotides matching TRBD1. The CDR3 is made up of 17 amino acids. After removal of 1 base from V and 4 bases from J, the junction contained 8 bases not matched to a gene. CDR1 and CDR2 from the germline V gene are MDHEN and SYDVKM. The full variable domain, completed using reference TRBV28 and TRBJ1-5, is DVKVTQSSRYLVKRTGEKVFLECVQDMDHENMFWYRQDPGLGLRLIYFSYDVKMKEKGDIPEGYSVSREKKERFSLILESASTNQTSMYLCASSLFPRTGVNQPQHFGDGTRLSIL.

This sequence joins TRBV24-1 and TRBJ2-5; TRBD1 agrees at 11 bases. This CDR3 is 18 amino acids long. Germline V CDR1 and CDR2: KGHDR, SFDVKD. Trimming at V came to 4 bases and at J to 1 base, leaving 10 bases not matched to a gene. The CDR3 is CATSEPPGTGGSQETQYF. The CDR3 nucleotides read TGTGCCACCAGTGAGCCCCCAGGGACAGGGGGGTCCCAAGAGACCCAGTACTTC.